The 31 T cell receptor beta chains listed next were all sequenced from one sample in a study of blood T cell repertoires in COVID-19. Profiling relied on immunoSEQ multiplex PCR, and the TCRdb table lists in-frame clones only, not all of them. Here the sample spans more than 85,000 clones, roughly 84% being singletons. The sequenced sample consisted of peripheral blood. The receptors stem from a human donor in a cohort sampled during active COVID-19.

The CDR3 bases are TGTGCCAGCAGGCCGACAGGGGGCCATAACTATGGCTACACCTTC. This gives the protein CASRPTGGHNYGYTF. The rearrangement joins TRBV6-6 to TRBJ1-2; 10 nucleotides align to TRBD1. After removal of 6 bases from V and 1 base from J, the junction contained 5 bases not matched to a gene. The CDR3 spans 15 residues. In germline, CDR1 is MNHNY, CDR2 SVGAGI (reference sequence).

The chain recombines TRBV4-1 with TRBJ1-2, with TRBD1 as a possible D gene (5 bases). Deletions cut 0 bases from V and 4 bases from J, with 18 bases between. The germline gives CDR1 MGHRA, CDR2 YSYEKL. The CDR3 has 17 amino acids. The CDR3, as DNA: TGCGCCAGCAGCCAAGAAGTCGGGCCGGGACTACCCTATGGCTACACCTTC. This sequence encodes CASSQEVGPGLPYGYTF.

The chain carries TRBV2 and TRBJ2-7; D remains unclear. Trimming pared 5 bases from V and 4 bases from J, leaving 9 bases between. This CDR3 is 12 amino acids long. Germline V gene lookup returns CDR1 SNHLY and CDR2 FYNNEI. CDR3 in amino acids: CASSSGLYEQYF. The CDR3 DNA reads TGTGCCAGCAGTTCAGGCCTGTACGAGCAGTACTTC. Based on the CDR3 plus reference TRBV2 and TRBJ2-7, the full variable domain is EPEVTQTPSHQVTQMGQEVILRCVPISNHLYFYWYRQILGQKVEFLVSFYNNEISEKSEIFDDQFSVERPDGSNFTLKIRSTKLEDSAMYFCASSSGLYEQYFGPGTRLTVT.

CDR3 in amino acids: CASSQQGLGRDEKLFF. The CDR3 bases are TGTGCCAGCAGCCAACAAGGGCTGGGGCGCGATGAAAAACTGTTTTTT. This chain joins TRBV4-2 and TRBJ1-4; D is perhaps TRBD1 (5 bases). The CDR3 contains 16 residues. Germline V CDR1 and CDR2: LGHNA, YNFKEQ. Trimming took 2 bases from V and 6 from J, leaving 16 bases between them.

The chain has TRBV5-5 and TRBJ1-6; 8 bases agree with TRBD1. Trimming cost V 5 bases and J 5 bases; bases outside gene matches: 12. This CDR3 spans 17 amino acids. Per germline, CDR1 SGHKS and CDR2 YYEKEE (reference sequence). CDR3 residues: CASSSGQADHNNSPLHF. In nucleotides, the CDR3 is TGTGCCAGCAGTTCGGGACAGGCCGACCATAATAATTCACCCCTCCACTTT.

This clone appeared once. The CDR3 loop is CASSLGGTGGYTF. The CDR3, as DNA: TGTGCCAGCTCCTTAGGGGGTACGGGCGGCTACACCTTC. The chain combines TRBV12-3 or TRBV12-4 with TRBJ1-2; perhaps TRBD1 as D (6 bases). The CDR3 spans 13 residues. Trimming shortened V by 8 bases and J by 8 bases, and 18 bases separated the two germline ends.

V is TRBV18 and J is TRBJ2-3; the D gene is possibly TRBD1 (5 bases). This CDR3 region has 15 residues. Germline V lookup: CDR1 KGHSH, CDR2 LQKENI. V lost 5 bases to trimming and J lost 5 bases, with 17 bases between them. CDR3 nucleotides: TGTGCCAGCTCATACCAGGGTAACATGGGAGATACGCAGTATTTT. It codes for CASSYQGNMGDTQYF.

The CDR3: CASSRRTDPEQYF. DNA of the CDR3: TGCGCCAGCAGCCGGAGAACCGACCCCGAGCAGTACTTC. The rearrangement uses TRBV4-1 and TRBJ2-7; D gene ambiguous. Per germline, CDR1 MGHRA and CDR2 YSYEKL. Trimming took off 4 bases at V and 6 bases at J, with 13 bases between the two ends. This CDR3 has 13 amino acids.

The gene calls are TRBV4-3 and TRBJ1-1, with D perhaps TRBD1 (6 bases). CDR3 size: 14 residues. Per the germline V gene, CDR1 is LGHNA and CDR2 is YSLEER. The germline V and J ends were trimmed by 0 bases and 5 bases, with 10 bases remaining between them. As DNA, the CDR3 is TGCGCCAGCAGCCAAGATCACAGGGCTACTGAAGCTTTCTTT. It specifies CASSQDHRATEAFF.

The rearrangement joins TRBV4-3 to TRBJ1-4; 10 nucleotides match TRBD1. CDR3 length: 15 amino acids. The germline V gene has CDR1 LGHNA and CDR2 YSLEER. Trimming removed 0 bases from V and 8 bases from J; junction bases left unmatched: 3. The CDR3 region is CASSQEGQGREKLFF. The CDR3 DNA follows: TGCGCCAGCAGCCAAGAGGGACAGGGGAGGGAAAAACTGTTTTTT.

The chain recombines TRBV6-2 or TRBV6-3 with TRBJ1-2; 7 positions agree with TRBD1. CDR1 is MNHEY, CDR2 SVGEGT, per germline. The CDR3 runs to 13 residues. V lost 6 bases, J lost 2 bases, and 3 bases stayed unmatched. In DNA form, the CDR3 reads TGTGCCAGCAGCAAACAGGGGAACTATGGCTACACCTTC. It specifies CASSKQGNYGYTF.

V gene TRBV21-1 combines with J gene TRBJ1-1; the table calls TRBD1, which could not be checked here. TRBV21-1 represents a pseudogene. The CDR3 runs 16 residues. The CDR3 protein is CASSSKPGQGCTEAFF. The CDR3 region has the DNA TGTGCCAGCAGCTCCAAACCGGGACAGGGATGCACTGAAGCTTTCTTT.

The chain employs TRBV27 and TRBJ1-2; TRBD1 matches at 9 bases. This CDR3 region has 16 residues. CDR1 MNHEY and CDR2 SMNVEV come from the germline V gene (reference sequence). The junction had 11 bases not matched to a gene; V was cut back by 1 base and J by 8 bases. The CDR3 loop reads CASSLWNTGQGHGYTF. For the CDR3, the DNA is TGTGCCAGCAGTTTATGGAATACGGGACAGGGTCACGGCTACACCTTC.

This chain links TRBV5-8 with TRBJ1-5; possible D gene TRBD1, 5 bases. The germline gives CDR1 SGHTS, CDR2 YDEGEE. The CDR3 runs to 15 residues. The ends were cut back, 4 bases at V and 0 bases at J, with 11 bases in the middle. The CDR3 is CASSLQGASNQPQHF. The CDR3, as DNA: TGTGCCAGCAGCCTCCAAGGGGCTAGCAATCAGCCCCAGCATTTT.

This chain links TRBV7-7 with TRBJ1-5, with TRBD1 as a possible D gene (5 bases). V was clipped by 5 bases and J by 9 bases, with 23 bases between them. CDR1 SSHAT and CDR2 FNYEAQ come from the germline V gene (reference sequence). The CDR3 extends over 16 amino acids. The CDR3 sequence is CASSLGWGGSTRPQHF. As DNA, the CDR3 is TGTGCCAGCAGCCTAGGGTGGGGCGGGAGCACCAGGCCCCAGCATTTT.

This chain connects TRBV4-3 to TRBJ2-2; possible D gene TRBD2, 5 bases. The V gene lost 0 bases and the J gene lost 5 bases, with 10 bases spanning the gap. Looked up from germline, CDR1 is LGHNA and CDR2 is YSLEER. This CDR3 spans 15 amino acids. DNA of the CDR3: TGCGCCAGCAGCCAAGACAGGAGGTTAACCGGGGAGCTGTTTTTT. Amino acid sequence: CASSQDRRLTGELFF.

This sequence joins TRBV5-1 and TRBJ1-5, with D possibly being TRBD1 (6 bases). V lost 0 bases and J lost 0, with 10 bases in between. CDR3 length: 16 amino acids. CDR1 is SGHRS, CDR2 YFSETQ, per germline. The CDR3 region is CASSLGGPNSNQPQHF. The CDR3 DNA sequence: TGCGCCAGCAGCTTGGGGGGGCCTAATAGCAATCAGCCCCAGCATTTT.

The rearrangement joins TRBV27 to TRBJ2-1; 14 bases map to TRBD2. The CDR3 spans 16 residues. The trim removed 3 bases at V and 9 bases at J, leaving 7 bases unmatched. CDR1 is MNHEY, CDR2 SMNVEV, per germline (reference sequence). This CDR3 reads CASSFRTSGGRGEQFF. For the CDR3, the DNA is TGTGCCAGCAGTTTCCGGACTAGCGGGGGGCGAGGTGAGCAGTTCTTC.

In regard to this clone: A junction boundary mismatches the germline segment, possibly from a read error. This rearrangement joins TRBV19 to TRBJ2-2, with TRBD1 matching 7 bases. This CDR3 spans 10 amino acids. Germline values: CDR1 LNHDA, CDR2 SQIVND (reference sequence). CDR3 nucleotides: TGCCGGGGACAGACCGGGGAGCTGTTTTTT. Translated, it gives CRGQTGELFF.

The J gene is TRBJ2-5, the V gene TRBV4-3; the D gene is possibly TRBD2 (6 bases). This CDR3 has 15 residues. V gave up 3 bases and J gave up 5 bases, with 16 bases separating them. The germline CDR1 and CDR2 sequences are LGHNA and YSLEER. CDR3 region: CASSHEGLPGETQYF. The DNA of the CDR3 is TGCGCCAGCAGCCACGAGGGACTCCCGGGGGAGACCCAGTACTTC.

The chain has TRBV5-1 and TRBJ2-1; 8 positions agree with TRBD2. J lost 4 bases, V lost 2 bases, and 11 bases had no gene match. The CDR3 extends over 17 amino acids. CDR1 and CDR2 (germline): SGHRS, YFSETQ. The CDR3 region is CASSLAPGGAGYNEQFF. The CDR3 DNA is TGCGCCAGCAGCTTAGCACCGGGGGGGGCAGGTTACAATGAGCAGTTCTTC.

The gene calls are TRBV5-1 and TRBJ2-1, with D unresolved. Trimming removed 0 bases from V and 2 bases from J, with 9 bases in between. The CDR3 sequence is 15 residues long. Germline V gene lookup returns CDR1 SGHRS and CDR2 YFSETQ. CDR3 nucleotides: TGCGCCAGCAGCTTGGGTCCACTAACCTACAATGAGCAGTTCTTC. Translation: CASSLGPLTYNEQFF.

The rearrangement joins TRBV5-1 to TRBJ1-2, with 7 bases aligning to TRBD1. The CDR3 loop spans 14 amino acids. With 4 bases clipped from V and 0 bases from J, the junction kept 3 bases outside the gene matches. Germline CDR1 is SGHRS and CDR2 is YFSETQ. The CDR3 DNA reads as TGCGCCAGCAGCCCGGACAGGACTAACTATGGCTACACCTTC. This sequence encodes CASSPDRTNYGYTF. The whole variable domain, filled in from reference TRBV5-1 and TRBJ1-2, reads KAGVTQTPRYLIKTRGQQVTLSCSPISGHRSVSWYQQTPGQGLQFLFEYFSETQRNKGNFPGRFSGRQFSNSRSEMNVSTLELGDSALYLCASSPDRTNYGYTFGSGTRLTVV.

V is TRBV20-1 and J is TRBJ1-1, with D perhaps matching TRBD1 (6 bases). The germline V gene encodes CDR1 DFQATT and CDR2 SNEGSKA (reference sequence). Trimming removed 3 bases at V and 0 bases at J, with 14 bases between. This CDR3 has 15 residues. As DNA, the CDR3 is TGCAGTGCTAGTCGCAGGGGCGTACTGAACACTGAAGCTTTCTTT. This codes for CSASRRGVLNTEAFF.

DNA of the CDR3: TGTGCCACCAGTGATTTGCTGTCGGGACTCTCTGGGGCCAACGTCCTGACTTTC. Translation: CATSDLLSGLSGANVLTF. V usage is TRBV24-1 and J usage is TRBJ2-6; D is perhaps TRBD2 (6 bases). Germline CDR1 and CDR2: KGHDR and SFDVKD. CDR3 length equals 18 residues. Trimming took off 0 bases at V and 0 bases at J, with 11 bases between the two ends.

The chain links TRBV7-9 to TRBJ1-3; the D gene is possibly TRBD1 (5 bases). Germline loops: CDR1 SEHNR, CDR2 FQNEAQ (reference sequence). The CDR3 consists of 15 residues. V lost 0 bases and J lost 0, with 6 bases in between. The CDR3 coding sequence is TGTGCCAGCAGCTTAGCGCAGGGCTCTGGAAACACCATATATTTT. This translates into CASSLAQGSGNTIYF.

The chain joins TRBV5-4 to TRBJ2-3; tentatively, D is TRBD1 (5 bases). The germline V gene encodes CDR1 SGHNT and CDR2 YYREEE (reference sequence). The CDR3 is made up of 15 amino acids. Trimming cost V 4 bases and J 0 bases, with 12 bases left between them. CDR3 nucleotide sequence: TGTGCCAGCAGCCGCCGGACAACTAGCACAGATACGCAGTATTTT. It specifies CASSRRTTSTDTQYF.

This rearrangement joins TRBV6-6 to TRBJ2-3; D is possibly TRBD2 (6 bases). V lost 6 bases to trimming and J lost 6 bases, with 19 bases between them. Germline CDR1 is MNHNY and CDR2 is SVGAGI (reference sequence). The CDR3 length is 15 residues. The DNA of the CDR3 is TGTGCCAGCAGCCGAGGTTGGAGGGTGGAGGATACGCAGTATTTT. Amino acids: CASSRGWRVEDTQYF.

The V and J genes are TRBV28 and TRBJ1-2; TRBD1 agrees at 9 bases. There are 14 residues in the CDR3. Unmatched junction bases numbered 10, after V lost 7 bases and J lost 7 bases. The germline CDR1 and CDR2 sequences are MDHEN and SYDVKM. The CDR3 sequence is CASKTPGQGSGYTF. In nucleotides, the CDR3 is TGTGCCAGCAAAACACCGGGACAGGGAAGTGGCTACACCTTC.

The rearrangement uses TRBV7-9 and TRBJ2-2; D unresolved. V dropped 5 bases and J dropped 6 bases, with 4 bases sitting between them. The germline V gene encodes CDR1 SEHNR and CDR2 FQNEAQ (reference sequence). The CDR3 sequence is 11 residues long. For the CDR3, the DNA is TGTGCCAGCAGCCCGGCCGGGGAGCTGTTTTTT. Its translation: CASSPAGELFF.

CDR3 coding DNA: TGTGCCAGCTCGGGGACTGGGACCACCAAAGAGACCCAGTACTTC. Protein: CASSGTGTTKETQYF. The gene calls are TRBV18 and TRBJ2-5, with D possibly matching TRBD2 (6 bases). V lost 6 bases and J 3 bases, leaving 17 bases between the germline ends. Germline assignment: CDR1 KGHSH and CDR2 LQKENI. The CDR3 is made up of 15 amino acids. Variable domain in full (rest from reference TRBV18 and TRBJ2-5): NAGVMQNPRHLVRRRGQEARLRCSPMKGHSHVYWYRQLPEEGLKFMVYLQKENIIDESGMPKERFSAEFPKEGPSILRIQQVVRGDSAAYFCASSGTGTTKETQYFGPGTRLLVL.